Listed here are 29 T cell receptor beta chains from one sample, sequenced in a study of T cells after yellow fever vaccination. MiXCR, applied by TCRdb to the 5' RACE reads, yields one record per CDR3 protein. The sample contains some 560,000 distinct CDR3 sequences, 17% of which appear only once. The sequencing used PBMCs, collected more than 4 days after the first yellow fever vaccination. Source of these receptors: a man younger than 35 who received the YFV17D yellow fever vaccine.

In its sample, this clonotype was seen many times. V gene TRBV4-1 combines with J gene TRBJ1-4; tentative D call: TRBD1 (5 bases). Germline V gene data show CDR1 as MGHRA and CDR2 as YSYEKL. Trimming took 3 bases from V and 3 from J, leaving 17 bases between them. This CDR3 has 17 amino acids. In DNA form, the CDR3 reads TGCGCCAGCAGCCAGGGGGGATGGGGCAGTGCTAATGAAAAACTGTTTTTT. Translation gives CASSQGGWGSANEKLFF.

This CDR3 is CASSSVGGPRSSQYF. DNA of the CDR3: TGTGCCAGCAGCTCGGTCGGGGGACCTCGCTCTTCGCAGTATTTT. The rearrangement joins TRBV7-2 to TRBJ2-3, with D perhaps TRBD2 (6 bases). V dropped 4 bases and J dropped 10 bases, with 21 bases sitting between them. Germline-derived CDR1 and CDR2 are SGHTA and FQGNSA. The CDR3 consists of 15 residues.

This chain uses TRBV20-1 with TRBJ2-2; D unclear. V shed 0 bases and J shed 7 bases, with 9 bases lying between them. CDR1 is DFQATT, CDR2 SNEGSKA, per germline (reference sequence). The CDR3 is 13 residues long. The CDR3 DNA is TGCAGTGCTAGAGATTATGGAATCGGGGAGCTGTTTTTT. The encoded protein is CSARDYGIGELFF.

The genes are TRBV7-9 and TRBJ2-3; D is possibly TRBD1 (5 bases). The V gene lost 5 bases and the J gene lost 7 bases, with 25 bases spanning the gap. CDR1 and CDR2 (germline): SEHNR, FQNEAQ (reference sequence). This CDR3 is 17 amino acids long. This CDR3 is CASSAPTTVTDGYTQYF. CDR3 nucleotide sequence: TGTGCCAGCAGCGCACCGACGACAGTCACCGACGGGTATACGCAGTATTTT.

This clonotype has a count of ten or more. This rearrangement joins TRBV28 to TRBJ2-2; a weak D match, TRBD2 (5 bases). Germline V gives CDR1 MDHEN, CDR2 SYDVKM. Trimming left V 7 bases short and J 4 bases short, with 7 bases between. The CDR3 is made up of 12 amino acids. In DNA form, the CDR3 reads TGTGCCAGCAAGGGAGTCACCGGGGAGCTGTTTTTT. This encodes CASKGVTGELFF.

The V call is TRBV7-2, the J call TRBJ1-2, with TRBD1 matching over 7 bases. The germline V gene encodes CDR1 SGHTA and CDR2 FQGNSA. J gave up 8 bases and V 5 bases, and 14 bases lay outside the gene matches. The CDR3 sequence is 15 residues long. For the CDR3, the DNA is TGTGCCAGCAGCATAGACCACCAGGGGGGCAGGGGCTACACCTTC. Its protein is CASSIDHQGGRGYTF. The variable domain in full, with the rest retrieved from reference TRBV7-2 and TRBJ1-2, is GAGVSQSPSNKVTEKGKDVELRCDPISGHTALYWYRQSLGQGLEFLIYFQGNSAPDKSGLPSDRFSAERTGGSVSTLTIQRTQQEDSAVYLCASSIDHQGGRGYTFGSGTRLTVV.

This clonotype was observed a few times. The V and J genes are TRBV10-3 and TRBJ1-4, with TRBD1 as a possible D gene (6 bases). V was cut by 0 bases and J by 11 bases, with 10 bases left in between. The CDR3 is 13 residues long. Germline V gene sequence: CDR1 ENHRY, CDR2 SYGVKD. This chain's CDR3 is CAISESRGEKLFF. For the CDR3, the DNA is TGTGCCATCAGTGAGTCTAGGGGGGAGAAACTGTTTTTT.

V and J are TRBV20-1 and TRBJ2-3; D gene uncertain. With 8 bases removed from V and 5 bases from J, the gap between germline ends came to 8 bases. From germline, CDR1 is DFQATT and CDR2 SNEGSKA (reference sequence). This CDR3 is built from 10 residues. In DNA, the CDR3 is TGCAGTCAACATAGAGATACGCAGTATTTT. It specifies CSQHRDTQYF.

This clonotype was recorded once. The chain links TRBV11-2 to TRBJ1-2; D remains ambiguous. Germline V gene sequence: CDR1 SGHAT, CDR2 FQNNGV. Trimming pared 3 bases from V and 8 bases from J, leaving 19 bases between. The CDR3 has 15 residues. The CDR3 reads CASSFGDPFLGGYTF. CDR3 DNA: TGTGCCAGCAGCTTTGGGGATCCCTTCCTAGGGGGCTACACCTTC.

Only a few counts were recorded for this clonotype. The chain uses TRBV28 and TRBJ2-7, with D possibly matching TRBD1 (5 bases). The V and J ends lost 6 bases and 5 bases respectively, with 14 bases between them. The CDR3 totals 13 residues. Per the germline V gene, CDR1 is MDHEN and CDR2 is SYDVKM. CDR3: CASSAPPGHEQYV. The CDR3 coding sequence is TGTGCCAGCAGCGCCCCACCAGGGCACGAGCAGTACGTC.

This clonotype was picked up a small number of times. J is TRBJ2-2 and V is TRBV10-3; TRBD1 might be the D (7 bases). Germline CDR1 ENHRY, CDR2 SYGVKD. Trimming removed 3 bases at V and 0 bases at J, with 14 bases between. The CDR3 is 17 residues long. The CDR3 protein is CAISDPQGGTNTGELFF. In DNA, the CDR3 is TGTGCCATCAGTGACCCCCAGGGGGGTACGAACACCGGGGAGCTGTTTTTT.

This clonotype was counted between two and nine times. The rearrangement links TRBV2 to TRBJ1-1; D ambiguous. The CDR3 contains 11 residues. The V gene lost 2 bases and the J gene lost 8 bases, with 6 bases spanning the gap. Per germline, CDR1 SNHLY and CDR2 FYNNEI. The CDR3 loop is CASSERWEAFF. CDR3 coding DNA: TGTGCCAGCAGTGAACGGTGGGAAGCTTTCTTT.

This clonotype was detected a few times. V gene TRBV5-1 combines with J gene TRBJ2-2, with D possibly being TRBD2 (5 bases). The V gene lost 3 bases and the J gene lost 0 bases, with 12 bases spanning the gap. The germline CDR1 and CDR2 sequences are SGHRS and YFSETQ. The CDR3 is made up of 16 amino acids. This CDR3 reads CASSSLIGTNTGELFF. The CDR3 coding sequence is TGCGCCAGCAGCTCCCTTATCGGGACGAACACCGGGGAGCTGTTTTTT.

This sequence joins TRBV28 and TRBJ2-3; D is unresolved. This CDR3 is 14 amino acids long. Germline-derived CDR1 and CDR2 are MDHEN and SYDVKM. V was cut by 2 bases and J by 0 bases, with 6 bases left in between. The CDR3, as DNA: TGTGCCAGCAGTTTACTGTGGAGCACAGATACGCAGTATTTT. This gives the protein CASSLLWSTDTQYF.

This clonotype was observed many times. The rearrangement uses TRBV28 and TRBJ1-1; unclear D gene. Trimming took 6 bases from V and 3 from J, leaving 5 bases between them. This CDR3 comprises 11 residues. CDR1 MDHEN and CDR2 SYDVKM come from the germline V gene. The CDR3: CASSLYTEAFF. As DNA, the CDR3 is TGTGCCAGCAGCTTGTACACTGAAGCTTTCTTT.

This clonotype was seen a handful of times. The V gene is TRBV24-1, the J gene TRBJ2-1; D is perhaps TRBD2 (5 bases). Germline loops: CDR1 KGHDR, CDR2 SFDVKD. This CDR3 is built from 13 residues. V was clipped by 2 bases and J by 9 bases, with 10 bases between them. CDR3 DNA: TGTGCCACCAGTGATTCGGTGGCGGGTGAGCAGTTCTTC. It encodes CATSDSVAGEQFF.

The V gene is TRBV10-1, the J gene TRBJ2-7, with TRBD2 identical over 13 bases. CDR1 WNHNN and CDR2 SYGVQD come from the germline V gene (reference sequence). V was clipped by 3 bases and J by 7 bases; unmatched bases: 9. This CDR3 contains 16 residues. CDR3 DNA sequence: TGCGCCAGCAGTGAATTCGGGACTAGCGGGGTTCGGGAGCAGTACTTC. It translates to CASSEFGTSGVREQYF.

This clonotype has more than one count but fewer than ten. The CDR3 here is CASSYTAPVSNQPQHF. CDR3 in DNA: TGTGCCAGCAGTTACACAGCCCCAGTGAGCAATCAGCCCCAGCATTTT. This chain links TRBV6-2 or TRBV6-3 with TRBJ1-5; D call uncertain. Germline assignment: CDR1 MNHEY and CDR2 SVGEGT. Trimming took off 2 bases at V and 1 base at J, with 12 bases between the two ends. This CDR3 spans 16 amino acids.

The genes are TRBV20-1 and TRBJ2-1, with D tentatively TRBD2 (5 bases). V lost 5 bases and J lost 10, with 15 bases in between. The CDR3 runs to 12 residues. Germline V gene sequence: CDR1 DFQATT, CDR2 SNEGSKA (reference sequence). The CDR3 nucleotides are TGCAGTGCTTGGGGTAGAGGGAGAGAGCAGTTCTTC. Amino acid sequence: CSAWGRGREQFF.

This clonotype was detected a few times. This sequence joins TRBV5-1 and TRBJ2-2; D unclear. Germline V gives CDR1 SGHRS, CDR2 YFSETQ. This CDR3 is 16 amino acids long. V was shortened by 4 bases and J by 0 bases, with 13 bases between the two germline ends. CDR3 bases: TGCGCCAGCAGCCCGACACCCCAGGCGAACACCGGGGAGCTGTTTTTT. Protein sequence: CASSPTPQANTGELFF.

The chain links TRBV5-1 to TRBJ1-1; D possibly corresponds to TRBD1 (6 bases). CDR3 length: 13 residues. V lost 3 bases and J 4 bases, leaving 10 bases between the germline ends. Germline loops: CDR1 SGHRS, CDR2 YFSETQ. Written as DNA, the CDR3 is TGCGCCAGCAGCTACAGGGTTTCCACTGAAGCTTTCTTT. It is translated as CASSYRVSTEAFF. The full variable domain, rest sourced from reference TRBV5-1 and TRBJ1-1, is KAGVTQTPRYLIKTRGQQVTLSCSPISGHRSVSWYQQTPGQGLQFLFEYFSETQRNKGNFPGRFSGRQFSNSRSEMNVSTLELGDSALYLCASSYRVSTEAFFGQGTRLTVV.

The chain combines TRBV6-2 or TRBV6-3 with TRBJ1-1; D remains unclear. Germline V gene data show CDR1 as MNHEY and CDR2 as SVGEGT. The germline V and J ends were trimmed by 4 bases and 6 bases, with 12 bases remaining between them. This CDR3 comprises 13 residues. CDR3 sequence reads: CASSSQAPPEAFF. Written as DNA, the CDR3 is TGTGCCAGCAGTTCGCAGGCCCCGCCTGAAGCTTTCTTT.

The table lists this clonotype with a few counts. This chain uses TRBV19 with TRBJ2-2; D not certain. CDR3 length equals 15 residues. The V gene lost 5 bases and the J gene lost 4 bases, with 14 bases spanning the gap. Looked up from germline, CDR1 is LNHDA and CDR2 is SQIVND (reference sequence). Written as DNA, the CDR3 is TGTGCCAGTAGTCCGTACTGGGGTCTCACCGGGGAGCTGTTTTTT. The encoded protein is CASSPYWGLTGELFF. Combining the CDR3 with reference TRBV19 and TRBJ2-2 gives the whole variable domain DGGITQSPKYLFRKEGQNVTLSCEQNLNHDAMYWYRQDPGQGLRLIYYSQIVNDFQKGDIAEGYSVSREKKESFPLTVTSAQKNPTAFYLCASSPYWGLTGELFFGEGSRLTVL.

The gene calls are TRBV29-1 and TRBJ1-1; 7 nucleotides match TRBD1. The CDR3 length is 13 residues. Germline CDR1 and CDR2: SQVTM and ANQGSEA. Trimming cost V 6 bases and J 2 bases; bases outside gene matches: 6. CDR3 coding DNA: TGCAGCGTATCAAACAGGGGAAACACTGAAGCTTTCTTT. Protein sequence: CSVSNRGNTEAFF.

This clonotype has more than one count but fewer than ten. The rearrangement uses TRBV12-3 or TRBV12-4 and TRBJ2-2; TRBD2 is a possible D gene (5 bases). The CDR3 has 14 residues. Trimming shortened V by 7 bases and J by 1 base, and 10 bases separated the two germline ends. This chain's CDR3 is CASTRAVNTGELFF. CDR3 nucleotides: TGTGCCAGCACCCGAGCGGTGAACACCGGGGAGCTGTTTTTT.

The sample holds a few counts of this clonotype. The V gene is TRBV6-1, the J gene TRBJ1-1; D possibly corresponds to TRBD1 (5 bases). Germline V gene lookup returns CDR1 MNHNS and CDR2 SASEGT. V was clipped by 4 bases and J by 6 bases, with 18 bases between them. The CDR3 has 15 residues. The CDR3 is CASSGVQGPDPEAFF. The CDR3 coding sequence is TGTGCCAGCAGTGGCGTTCAGGGACCAGATCCTGAAGCTTTCTTT.

The sample holds many counts of this clonotype. The V gene is TRBV12-3 or TRBV12-4, the J gene TRBJ1-6; 7 bases agree with TRBD1. The CDR3 is made up of 13 amino acids. Trimming at V came to 6 bases and at J to 10 bases, leaving 6 bases not matched to a gene. For the CDR3, the DNA is TGTGCCAGCAGCGACAGGGCGAACTCACCCCTCCACTTT. Amino acid sequence: CASSDRANSPLHF.

This rearrangement joins TRBV7-2 to TRBJ2-5, with 8 bases aligning to TRBD2. CDR3 length: 14 amino acids. V trimming: 5 bases; J trimming: 3 bases; junction bases outside the gene matches: 5. The germline V gene encodes CDR1 SGHTA and CDR2 FQGNSA. DNA of the CDR3: TGTGCCAGCAGCCGGGCCGGGGGGGAAGAGACCCAGTACTTC. Residues: CASSRAGGEETQYF.

Worth noting for this clonotype: One end of the junction is discordant with germline, which a read error may explain. The chain uses TRBV5-5 and TRBJ1-2; 9 nucleotides agree with TRBD1. The length of the CDR3 is 15 residues. Per germline, CDR1 SGHKS and CDR2 YYEKEE (reference sequence). CDR3 coding DNA: TGTGCCAGCAGCCCTACCTGGACAGGGGCCTATGGATACACCTTC. Translating it yields CASSPTWTGAYGYTF. The complete variable domain, with remaining parts taken from reference TRBV5-5 and TRBJ1-2, reads DAGVTQSPTHLIKTRGQQVTLRCSPISGHKSVSWYQQVLGQGPQFIFQYYEKEERGRGNFPDRFSARQFPNYSSELNVNALLLGDSALYLCASSPTWTGAYGYTFGSGTRLTVV.